The 8 T cell receptor beta chains below were found in one sample sequenced in a study of cytomegalovirus exposure and HLA in healthy donors. Vbeta (60) and Jbeta (13) primers were used in the PCR. Assay: immunoSEQ multiplex PCR; the TCRdb copy retains only in-frame clones and omits some. The sample includes tens of thousands of clones, around 84% of them seen just once. Material: PBMCs. These receptors all come from a man aged 18 to 29 in good health and CMV-seronegative.

The V and J genes are TRBV19 and TRBJ1-1, with unresolved D. In germline, CDR1 is LNHDA, CDR2 SQIVND (reference sequence). V was pared by 2 bases and J by 0 bases, with 4 bases between. The CDR3 spans 13 residues. CDR3 DNA sequence: TGTGCCAGTAGTATAACAGTGAACACTGAAGCTTTCTTT. As protein: CASSITVNTEAFF.

V usage is TRBV10-2 and J usage is TRBJ2-2; D gene unclear. The CDR3 is 13 residues long. CDR1 WSHSY and CDR2 SAAADI come from the germline V gene. The V and J ends lost 6 bases and 0 bases respectively, with 5 bases between them. In DNA, the CDR3 is TGCGCCAGCAGACTAACGAACACCGGGGAGCTGTTTTTT. This sequence encodes CASRLTNTGELFF.

The rearrangement uses TRBV6-5 and TRBJ2-4, with D maybe TRBD1 (6 bases). Trimming cost V 6 bases and J 9 bases, with 21 bases left between them. The CDR3 has 15 amino acids. Germline CDR1 and CDR2: MNHEY and SVGAGI. Written as DNA, the CDR3 is TGTGCCAGCAGCCTTACCAGATCATCAGGGGCCATTCAGTACTTC. As protein: CASSLTRSSGAIQYF.

The chain links TRBV7-6 to TRBJ2-7; 7 positions match TRBD1. CDR1 is SGHVS, CDR2 FNYEAQ, per germline. V was pared by 1 base and J by 7 bases, with 10 bases of the junction left unmatched. This CDR3 has 15 residues. For the CDR3, the DNA is TGTGCCAGCAGCTTAGGCAGGGGGTTAGGTCAGGAGCAGTACTTC. Protein product: CASSLGRGLGQEQYF. Full variable domain (missing parts from reference TRBV7-6 and TRBJ2-7): GAGVSQSPRYKVTKRGQDVALRCDPISGHVSLYWYRQALGQGPEFLTYFNYEAQQDKSGLPNDRFSAERPEGSISTLTIQRTEQRDSAMYRCASSLGRGLGQEQYFGPGTRLTVT.

The chain uses TRBV27 and TRBJ1-4; D gene unclear. Germline CDR1 is MNHEY and CDR2 is SMNVEV (reference sequence). Trimming removed 6 bases from V and 0 bases from J, with 2 bases in between. This CDR3 comprises 12 residues. The CDR3, as DNA: TGTGCCAGCAGCACAACTAATGAAAAACTGTTTTTT. It encodes CASSTTNEKLFF.

The count of this clone is one. V usage is TRBV5-5 and J usage is TRBJ1-4; the match to TRBD1 covers 9 bases. The CDR3 contains 14 residues. Germline CDR1 reads SGHKS; CDR2 reads YYEKEE (reference sequence). Trimming took 4 bases from V and 8 from J; bases not matched to a gene: 6. The CDR3 sequence is CASSPGTGKEKLFF. The CDR3 coding sequence is TGTGCCAGCAGCCCCGGGACAGGGAAGGAAAAACTGTTTTTT.

The genes are TRBV6-6 and TRBJ1-4, with 7 nucleotides matching TRBD1. The germline CDR1 and CDR2 sequences are MNHNY and SVGAGI (reference sequence). Germline trimming cut 5 bases from V and 7 bases from J; bases unmatched to any gene: 10. CDR3 length equals 15 residues. CDR3 in amino acids: CASSPTTGQFEKLFF. The CDR3 region has the DNA TGTGCCAGCAGTCCAACGACAGGGCAATTTGAAAAACTGTTTTTT.

In this sample, this clone turned up once. CDR3 sequence (DNA): TGTGCCAGCAGCTCGACAGGGAATGGCTACACCTTC. This codes for CASSSTGNGYTF. J is TRBJ1-2 and V is TRBV5-6, with 7 positions matching TRBD1. This CDR3 is 12 amino acids long. CDR1 SGHDT and CDR2 YYEEEE come from the germline V gene. V gave up 3 bases and J gave up 6 bases; unmatched junction bases: 2.